The clone carrying this TCR beta chain was seen ten or more times. What it recognizes is unknown. TCR beta CDR3 sequences were amplified from RNA transcripts. A first-round RT-PCR of the TCR CDR3 used the HTBI primer set. TCRdb reanalysed the multiplex PCR reads using MiXCR and keeps one entry per CDR3 protein. The sample includes around 540,000 distinct CDR3 sequences, about 15% of them seen just once. This sample is part of a study of T cells in Graves' hyperthyroidism and ophthalmopathy. Study results and limitations: Blood also held most thyroid clonotypes expanded beyond 0.001.

The CDR3 spans 17 residues. V lost 0 bases, J lost 1 base, and 18 bases lay in between. Germline V gene sequence: CDR1 DFQATT, CDR2 SNEGSKA (reference sequence). Sequenced input: blood. The receptor was derived from a woman under 40 with Graves' ophthalmopathy. The chain carries TRBV20-1 and TRBJ1-1; unclear D gene. The CDR3, as DNA: TGCAGTGCTAGAGATAGCCGGCTTTTGACAAGGAACACTGAAGCTTTCTTT. Translation: CSARDSRLLTRNTEAFF.